This T cell receptor (beta chain) was captured in a study of T cell responses to AZD1222 COVID-19 vaccine. Findings of the study overall: It should be noted that donors were predominantly white British and more often female, and clonal diversity was possibly underestimated. Spike-specific TCR breadth and depth went up after people got two AZD1222 doses. Targets within unmutated variant regions were reportedly found for nearly half of spike-specific TCRs.

Sequencing used immunoSEQ multiplex PCR; TCRdb keeps in-frame clones, though not all of them. In the table there are more than 120,000 clones, approximately 90% of which are singletons. Remarks on this clone: What it binds is not known.

Germline values: CDR1 ENHRY, CDR2 SYGVKD. V was pared by 2 bases and J by 1 base, with 18 bases between. This CDR3 contains 18 residues. The chain carries TRBV10-3 and TRBJ2-1, with D maybe TRBD2 (5 bases). This specimen was peripheral blood, taken 28 days after the second AZD1222 dose. The sequence was collected from an adult who received the AZD1222 COVID-19 vaccine. For the CDR3, the DNA is TGTGCCATCAGTGAGCCGAATTTTACTAGGAGATCCTACAATGAGCAGTTCTTC. Its protein is CAISEPNFTRRSYNEQFF.